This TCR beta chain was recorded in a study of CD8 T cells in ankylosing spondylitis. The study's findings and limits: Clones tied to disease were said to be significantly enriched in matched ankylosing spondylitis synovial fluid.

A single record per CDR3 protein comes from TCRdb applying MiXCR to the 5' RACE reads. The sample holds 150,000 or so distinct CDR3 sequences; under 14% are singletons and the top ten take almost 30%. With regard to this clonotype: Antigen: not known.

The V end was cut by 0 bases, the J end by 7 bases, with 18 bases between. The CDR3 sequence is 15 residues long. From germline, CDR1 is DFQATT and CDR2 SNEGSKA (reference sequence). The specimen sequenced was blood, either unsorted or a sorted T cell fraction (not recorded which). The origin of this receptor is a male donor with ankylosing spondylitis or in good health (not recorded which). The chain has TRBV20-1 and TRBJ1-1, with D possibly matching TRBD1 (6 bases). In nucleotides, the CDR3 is TGCAGTGCTAGAGATTTGGGCCGGACAGCGCATGAAGCTTTCTTT. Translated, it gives CSARDLGRTAHEAFF.